A single sample is the source of the 27 T cell receptor beta chains below, sequenced in a study of T-cell reconstitution after alpha-beta-depleted transplantation in children. This sample's TCRbeta library carried unique molecular identifier barcodes. TCRdb re-derived calls from the PCR reads in MiXCR, one entry per CDR3 protein. The sample comprises 300,000 to 400,000 distinct CDR3 sequences, 23% of which are singletons, and over 9.5% rests with the top ten. Source: PBMCs, mostly from graft donor cells, taken 180 days after TCRalphabeta/CD19-depleted stem cell transplant. These receptors were taken from a male patient under 18 who had a stem cell transplant for acute lymphoblastic leukemia, so the T cells may come from the graft donor.

J is TRBJ2-1 and V is TRBV6-1; D unclear. Germline CDR1 and CDR2: MNHNS and SASEGT. The CDR3 is made up of 16 amino acids. Trimming took off 3 bases at V and 0 bases at J, with 12 bases between the two ends. The CDR3 bases are TGTGCCAGCAGTGATTTGGCTGGCAGCTCCTACAATGAGCAGTTCTTC. This sequence encodes CASSDLAGSSYNEQFF.

The CDR3 DNA sequence: TGCGCCAGCAGCCAAGCTTCGGGGGGCGGGAGGGCCAGGGAGACCCAGTACTTC. It encodes CASSQASGGGRARETQYF. This chain joins TRBV4-1 and TRBJ2-5, with 9 bases identical to TRBD2. Germline V CDR1 and CDR2: MGHRA, YSYEKL. V was clipped by 1 base and J by 5 bases; unmatched bases: 14. The CDR3 consists of 18 residues.

This clonotype was seen at least ten times. The V gene is TRBV12-3 or TRBV12-4, the J gene TRBJ2-3, with 9 bases that match TRBD2. This CDR3 has 16 amino acids. J gave up 2 bases and V 3 bases, and 6 bases lay outside the gene matches. In nucleotides, the CDR3 is TGTGCCAGCAGTTTGGAGCGGGAGGCCGACACAGATACGCAGTATTTT. As protein: CASSLEREADTDTQYF.

This clonotype was seen just once. The rearrangement uses TRBV5-1 and TRBJ2-5, with a possible D match to TRBD2 (5 bases). The V gene's germline CDR1 is SGHRS and CDR2 YFSETQ. V shed 4 bases and J shed 5 bases, with 12 bases lying between them. The CDR3 loop spans 13 amino acids. Written as DNA, the CDR3 is TGCGCCAGCAGCCGGGTCACGGGGGAGACCCAGTACTTC. Residues: CASSRVTGETQYF.

This clonotype was detected only a few times. CDR3 residues: CASSLNSGGYTF. As DNA, the CDR3 is TGCGCCAGCAGCTTGAACAGCGGGGGCTACACCTTC. This chain connects TRBV5-1 to TRBJ1-2; D is unresolved. The CDR3 totals 12 residues. Germline assignment: CDR1 SGHRS and CDR2 YFSETQ. Trimming shortened V by 1 base and J by 8 bases, and 9 bases separated the two germline ends. Filled out from reference TRBV5-1 and TRBJ1-2, the complete variable domain reads KAGVTQTPRYLIKTRGQQVTLSCSPISGHRSVSWYQQTPGQGLQFLFEYFSETQRNKGNFPGRFSGRQFSNSRSEMNVSTLELGDSALYLCASSLNSGGYTFGSGTRLTVV.

The chain carries TRBV12-3 or TRBV12-4 and TRBJ1-1; weak D call: TRBD1 (6 bases). Trimming pared 1 base from V and 5 bases from J, leaving 20 bases between. The CDR3 runs 17 residues. DNA for the CDR3: TGTGCCAGCAGTTTAGTTTGGACAGCCGCGGGGGGGACTGAAGCTTTCTTT. This codes for CASSLVWTAAGGTEAFF.

This clonotype was observed a handful of times. DNA for the CDR3: TGTGCCAGCAGCTTCCCCCGTACTAGCGCCTGGTACAATGAGCAGTTCTTC. Amino acid sequence: CASSFPRTSAWYNEQFF. V is TRBV7-2 and J is TRBJ2-1; 7 positions agree with TRBD2. Trimming removed 3 bases from V and 4 bases from J; junction bases left unmatched: 12. CDR1 SGHTA and CDR2 FQGNSA come from the germline V gene. This CDR3 is 17 amino acids long.

V is TRBV3-1 and J is TRBJ2-1; 13 bases map to TRBD2. The CDR3 totals 17 residues. V was clipped by 4 bases and J by 9 bases; unmatched bases: 12. Germline V gene lookup returns CDR1 LGHDT and CDR2 YNNKEL (reference sequence). The CDR3 DNA reads TGTGCCAGCAGCCTACCAGGCAGACTAGCGGGAGGCAGTGAGCAGTTCTTC. Encoded protein: CASSLPGRLAGGSEQFF.

This clonotype came up many times. The J gene is TRBJ2-2, the V gene TRBV5-6; 11 nucleotides match TRBD2. The CDR3 consists of 17 residues. CDR1 is SGHDT, CDR2 YYEEEE, per germline. Losses at the gene ends were 1 base for V and 2 bases for J; bases not matched to a gene: 4. The CDR3, as DNA: TGTGCCAGCAGCTTGTCCGGACTAGCGGGTAACACCGGGGAGCTGTTTTTT. It specifies CASSLSGLAGNTGELFF.

This chain uses TRBV4-2 with TRBJ2-2; D uncertain. CDR1 LGHNA and CDR2 YNFKEQ come from the germline V gene. V lost 4 bases, J lost 5 bases, and 17 bases lay in between. This CDR3 has 16 residues. CDR3 protein: CASSRIGSRSTGELFF. The CDR3 DNA reads TGTGCCAGCAGCCGGATTGGGTCCCGGAGTACCGGGGAGCTGTTTTTT.

This clonotype came up many times. Written as DNA, the CDR3 is TGCGCCAGCAGCTTGGCCTATGAGCAGTTCTTC. This codes for CASSLAYEQFF. The V and J genes are TRBV5-1 and TRBJ2-1; D is undetermined. Germline-derived CDR1 and CDR2 are SGHRS and YFSETQ. Trimming removed 0 bases from V and 8 bases from J, with 3 bases in between. The length of the CDR3 is 11 residues.

The rearrangement uses TRBV11-2 and TRBJ2-1; TRBD2 aligns across 8 bases. The trim removed 5 bases at V and 7 bases at J, leaving 16 bases unmatched. The CDR3 runs 17 residues. Germline values: CDR1 SGHAT, CDR2 FQNNGV. This CDR3 reads CASSRIGVRLARNEQFF. Here the CDR3 DNA reads TGTGCCAGCAGCCGAATAGGGGTCCGACTAGCGAGAAATGAGCAGTTCTTC.

This clonotype has only a few counts. The chain employs TRBV15 and TRBJ2-5, with D maybe TRBD1 (5 bases). The CDR3 is made up of 15 amino acids. V gave up 0 bases and J gave up 5 bases, with 13 bases separating them. Germline loops: CDR1 LNHNV, CDR2 YYDKDF (reference sequence). CDR3: CATSRDFRAWETQYF. For the CDR3, the DNA is TGTGCCACCAGCAGAGATTTCAGGGCCTGGGAGACCCAGTACTTC.

The J gene is TRBJ1-2, the V gene TRBV29-1, with 7 bases matching TRBD1. The CDR3 is 13 residues long. Looked up from germline, CDR1 is SQVTM and CDR2 is ANQGSEA. The ends lost 4 bases at V and 2 bases at J; junction bases unmatched: 4. CDR3 amino acids: CSVVWTGNYGYTF. The CDR3 coding sequence is TGCAGCGTTGTTTGGACAGGCAACTATGGCTACACCTTC. Combining the CDR3 with reference TRBV29-1 and TRBJ1-2 gives the whole variable domain SAVISQKPSRDICQRGTSLTIQCQVDSQVTMMFWYRQQPGQSLTLIATANQGSEATYESGFVIDKFPISRPNLTFSTLTVSNMSPEDSSIYLCSVVWTGNYGYTFGSGTRLTVV.

V gene TRBV20-1 combines with J gene TRBJ1-5; D might be TRBD1 (6 bases). Germline-derived CDR1 and CDR2 are DFQATT and SNEGSKA (reference sequence). The CDR3 sequence is 16 residues long. V lost 6 bases to trimming and J lost 3 bases, with 21 bases between them. This CDR3 reads CSAAVGGRWVNQPQHF. The CDR3 nucleotides read TGCAGTGCCGCTGTCGGGGGGCGCTGGGTCAATCAGCCCCAGCATTTT.

This chain joins TRBV7-3 and TRBJ2-5; D may be TRBD1 or TRBD2 (5 bases each). Deletions cut 0 bases from V and 7 bases from J, with 15 bases between. This CDR3 contains 15 residues. The V gene's germline CDR1 is SGHTA and CDR2 FQGTGA. CDR3 in amino acids: CASSLTPGGFGTQYF. The CDR3 DNA reads as TGTGCCAGCAGCTTAACGCCTGGGGGATTTGGGACCCAGTACTTC. Based on the CDR3 plus reference TRBV7-3 and TRBJ2-5, the full variable domain is GAGVSQTPSNKVTEKGKYVELRCDPISGHTALYWYRQSLGQGPEFLIYFQGTGAADDSGLPNDRFFAVRPEGSVSTLKIQRTERGDSAVYLCASSLTPGGFGTQYFGPGTRLLVL.

Only a few counts were recorded for this clonotype. This chain connects TRBV12-3 or TRBV12-4 to TRBJ1-1, with 9 bases lining up with TRBD1. This CDR3 is 15 amino acids long. With V trimmed by 6 bases and J by 4 bases, 9 bases remained unmatched. The CDR3 loop is CASRDNRGPATEAFF. DNA for the CDR3: TGTGCCAGCAGGGATAACAGGGGGCCGGCCACTGAAGCTTTCTTT.

This clonotype was seen a few times. The rearrangement uses TRBV7-2 and TRBJ2-3; a weak D match, TRBD2 (5 bases). There are 15 residues in the CDR3. V was shortened by 1 base and J by 1 base, with 9 bases between the two germline ends. The germline gives CDR1 SGHTA, CDR2 FQGNSA. CDR3 in DNA: TGTGCCAGCAGCTTAGTTAAGGGAGGCACAGATACGCAGTATTTT. Translation: CASSLVKGGTDTQYF. The variable domain in full, with the rest retrieved from reference TRBV7-2 and TRBJ2-3, is GAGVSQSPSNKVTEKGKDVELRCDPISGHTALYWYRQSLGQGLEFLIYFQGNSAPDKSGLPSDRFSAERTGGSVSTLTIQRTQQEDSAVYLCASSLVKGGTDTQYFGPGTRLTVL.

This clonotype was seen more than once but under ten times. This chain links TRBV4-1 with TRBJ1-5; 7 nucleotides align to TRBD1. CDR1 is MGHRA, CDR2 YSYEKL, per germline. The junction had 8 bases not matched to a gene; V was cut back by 3 bases and J by 0 bases. This CDR3 has 17 amino acids. This chain's CDR3 is CASSHPTGHYSNQPQHF. CDR3 in DNA: TGCGCCAGCAGCCACCCGACAGGGCATTATAGCAATCAGCCCCAGCATTTT.

This chain uses TRBV9 with TRBJ2-1; D is ambiguous. V was clipped by 2 bases and J by 3 bases, with 9 bases between them. The germline V gene encodes CDR1 SGDLS and CDR2 YYNGEE. The CDR3 is made up of 14 amino acids. DNA of the CDR3: TGTGCCAGCAGCGTTTGGCGGTTCTACAATGAGCAGTTCTTC. Translation: CASSVWRFYNEQFF.

This clonotype showed up just a few times. V and J are TRBV7-8 and TRBJ2-3; D not resolved. V was pared by 2 bases and J by 5 bases, with 11 bases between. CDR1 SGHVS and CDR2 FQNEAQ come from the germline V gene. CDR3 length: 14 amino acids. As DNA, the CDR3 is TGTGCCAGCAGCTTAAGACGGTTCCGAGATACGCAGTATTTT. Amino acids: CASSLRRFRDTQYF.

This clonotype was seen more than once but under ten times. This chain links TRBV7-7 with TRBJ2-5; maybe TRBD2 (5 bases). Per the germline V gene, CDR1 is SSHAT and CDR2 is FNYEAQ (reference sequence). CDR3 length: 18 residues. Trimming took 4 bases from V and 5 from J, leaving 26 bases between them. The CDR3 region has the DNA TGTGCCAGCAGCTCCCTCGACTGGGTCTCACGTCGCGGGGAGACCCAGTACTTC. Protein: CASSSLDWVSRRGETQYF.

CDR3 sequence (DNA): TGTGCCAGCAGCTTGGAGGGACTAGCGGTGGCCCAGTACTTC. Its translation: CASSLEGLAVAQYF. The J gene is TRBJ2-5, the V gene TRBV7-6; TRBD2 matches at 11 bases. Germline CDR1 SGHVS, CDR2 FNYEAQ. The CDR3 totals 14 residues. V was pared by 3 bases and J by 9 bases, with 6 bases of the junction left unmatched.

The chain is built from TRBV7-9 and TRBJ2-7; TRBD1 might be the D (5 bases). The CDR3 has 16 residues. The V gene lost 2 bases and the J gene lost 0 bases, with 14 bases spanning the gap. The germline V gene encodes CDR1 SEHNR and CDR2 FQNEAQ (reference sequence). The CDR3 region is CASSLRPQGSSYEQYF. The CDR3, as DNA: TGTGCCAGCAGCTTACGTCCCCAGGGAAGCTCCTACGAGCAGTACTTC.

The chain has TRBV7-3 and TRBJ2-2; D is ambiguous. CDR1 is SGHTA, CDR2 FQGTGA, per germline. V lost 1 base and J lost 0, with 6 bases in between. This CDR3 contains 15 residues. The CDR3 region is CASSLNSANTGELFF. The CDR3 DNA follows: TGTGCCAGCAGCTTAAACTCCGCGAACACCGGGGAGCTGTTTTTT.

This clonotype was seen a handful of times. This chain uses TRBV20-1 with TRBJ2-1, with D tentatively TRBD1 or TRBD2 (7 bases each). Per the germline V gene, CDR1 is DFQATT and CDR2 is SNEGSKA (reference sequence). Trimming took 1 base from V and 7 from J, leaving 23 bases between them. CDR3 length equals 17 residues. The CDR3 spells CSARVPGGALRWNEQFF. The CDR3 DNA is TGCAGTGCTAGAGTCCCAGGGGGGGCCCTCAGGTGGAATGAGCAGTTCTTC.

This clonotype has only one observation. The chain uses TRBV12-3 or TRBV12-4 and TRBJ2-7; D uncertain. Trimming removed 3 bases from V and 3 bases from J, with 6 bases in between. The CDR3 runs 12 residues. The CDR3 bases are TGTGCCAGCAGTTTTAAACGCTACGAGCAGTACTTC. Its translation: CASSFKRYEQYF.